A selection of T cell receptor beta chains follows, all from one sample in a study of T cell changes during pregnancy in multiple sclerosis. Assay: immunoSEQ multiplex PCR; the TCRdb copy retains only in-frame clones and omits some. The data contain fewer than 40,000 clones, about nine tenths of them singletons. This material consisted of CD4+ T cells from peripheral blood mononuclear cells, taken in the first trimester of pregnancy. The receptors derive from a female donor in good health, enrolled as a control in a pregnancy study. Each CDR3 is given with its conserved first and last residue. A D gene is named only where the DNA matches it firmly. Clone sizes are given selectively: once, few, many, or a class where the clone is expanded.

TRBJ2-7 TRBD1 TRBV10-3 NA TGTGCCATCAGTGGTGTGACAGGGGGTCGCGAGCAGTACTTC CAISGVTGGREQYF
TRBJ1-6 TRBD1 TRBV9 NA TGTGCCAGCAGCGTATTTGGGACAGGGGATTCACCCCTCCACTTT CASSVFGTGDSPLHF
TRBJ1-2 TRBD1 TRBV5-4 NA TGTGCCAGCAGCCTACAGGGGGCGCCCGGCTACACCTTC CASSLQGAPGYTF
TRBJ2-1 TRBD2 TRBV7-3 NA TGTGCCAGCAGCCTCAGACTAGCGGGCGTGAATGAGCAGTTCTTC CASSLRLAGVNEQFF
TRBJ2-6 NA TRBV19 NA TGTGCCAGTAGTTTATCCTCTGGGGCCAACGTCCTGACTTTC CASSLSSGANVLTF
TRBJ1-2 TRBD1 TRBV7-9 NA TGTGCCAGCAGCCCACGAGGGGGACAGGGGAACTATGGCTACACCTTC CASSPRGGQGNYGYTF
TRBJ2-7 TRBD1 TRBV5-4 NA TGTGCCAGCAGCTTGGCGGACAGGGGAAGCTACGAGCAGTACTTC CASSLADRGSYEQYF
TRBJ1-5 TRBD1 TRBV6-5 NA TGTGCCAGCAGAACAGGACAGGGCAATCAGCCCCAGCATTTT CASRTGQGNQPQHF
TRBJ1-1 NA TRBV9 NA TGTGCCAGCAGCGCAAACAGCAATTTGAACACTGAAGCTTTCTTT CASSANSNLNTEAFF
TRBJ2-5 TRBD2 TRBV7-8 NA TGTGCCAGCAGCAAAAGGGGGGGGGTAGCGGGAAGGGAGACCCAGTACTTC CASSKRGGVAGRETQYF
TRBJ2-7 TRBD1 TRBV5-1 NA TGCGCCAGCAGCTTGGAAGACAGGGGCTACGAGCAGTACTTC CASSLEDRGYEQYF
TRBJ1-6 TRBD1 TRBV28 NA TGTGCCACCTTTAGACAGGGAAAGGGGTCACCCCTCCACTTT CATFRQGKGSPLHF
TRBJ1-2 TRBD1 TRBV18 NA TGTGCCAGCTCACCAAGGCAGGGGGCTGATGGCTACACCTTC CASSPRQGADGYTF
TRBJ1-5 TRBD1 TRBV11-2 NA TGTGCCAGCAGCCCGGGGAGGACAGGGTCGAGCAATCAGCCCCAGCATTTT CASSPGRTGSSNQPQHF
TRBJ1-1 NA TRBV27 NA TGTGCCAGCAGTCCGGGACTTGCGAACACTGAAGCTTTCTTT CASSPGLANTEAFF
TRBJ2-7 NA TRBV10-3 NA TGTGCCATCGGCGGTGCGGAGGGGAGCTCCTACGAGCAGTACTTC CAIGGAEGSSYEQYF
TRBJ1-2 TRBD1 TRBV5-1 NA TGCGCCAGCAGCCCTCGACAGGGCGACCCTAACTATGGCTACACCTTC CASSPRQGDPNYGYTF
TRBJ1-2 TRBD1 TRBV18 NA TGTGCCAGCTCACCCTCTACGACCGGGACAGGGGTGCATGGCTACACCTTC CASSPSTTGTGVHGYTF
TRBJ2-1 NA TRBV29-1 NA TGCAGCGTTGAGGGCAGGGGGAGGTCCGATGAGCAGTTCTTC CSVEGRGRSDEQFF
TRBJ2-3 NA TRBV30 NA TGTGCCTGGAGTTCGGGCACAGATACGCAGTATTTT CAWSSGTDTQYF
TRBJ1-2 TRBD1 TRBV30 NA TGTGCCGGGCAGGACAGGAGATCAAACTATGGCTACACCTTC CAGQDRRSNYGYTF
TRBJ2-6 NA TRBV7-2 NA TGTGCCAGCAGCTTATCTCCTAGGTACACCGGGGCCAACGTCCTGACTTTC CASSLSPRYTGANVLTF
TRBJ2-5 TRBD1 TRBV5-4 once TGTGCCAGCAGCATCGGGACAGTAGGGGAGACCCAGTACTTC CASSIGTVGETQYF
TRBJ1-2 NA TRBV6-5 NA TGTGCCAGCAGTTATGGTGACAGCAACTATGGCTACACCTTC CASSYGDSNYGYTF
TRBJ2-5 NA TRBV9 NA TGTGCCAGCAGCTACCATGCCGGGGTAGAGACCCAGTACTTC CASSYHAGVETQYF
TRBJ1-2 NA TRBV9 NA TGTGCCAGCAGCGTAGCGACAGGAACGACCTATGGCTACACCTTC CASSVATGTTYGYTF
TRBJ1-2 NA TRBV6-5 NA TGTGCCAGCAGACCCCAGACAGCCTATGGCTACACCTTC CASRPQTAYGYTF
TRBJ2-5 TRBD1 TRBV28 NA TGTGCCAGCAGTTCGCCGGGACAGGGGCCAGAGACCCAGTACTTC CASSSPGQGPETQYF
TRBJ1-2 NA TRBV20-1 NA TGCAGTGCTACCGGGGGCTATGGCTACACCTTC CSATGGYGYTF
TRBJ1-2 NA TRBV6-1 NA TGTGCCAGCAGTTATCAGGGAATTGGCTATGGCTACACCTTC CASSYQGIGYGYTF
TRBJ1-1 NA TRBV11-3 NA TGTGCCAGCAGCTTAGTCAGGGAAACTGAAGCTTTCTTT CASSLVRETEAFF
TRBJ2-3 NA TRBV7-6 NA TGTGCCAGCAGCTTTCGGCAGGGTGTGGATACGCAGTATTTT CASSFRQGVDTQYF
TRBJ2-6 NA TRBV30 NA TGTGCCTGGACGGTTGGGGCCAACGTCCTGACTTTC CAWTVGANVLTF
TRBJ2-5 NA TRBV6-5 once TGTGCCTCGGGGAAAAGGGAAGAGACCCAGTACTTC CASGKREETQYF
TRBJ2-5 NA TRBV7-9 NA TGTGCCAGCAGCTTAATGGCAGGGACTGGGGAGACCCAGTACTTC CASSLMAGTGETQYF
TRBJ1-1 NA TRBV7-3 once TGTGCCAGCAGCTCGCAGATGAACACTGAAGCTTTCTTT CASSSQMNTEAFF
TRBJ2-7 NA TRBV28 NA TGTGCCAGCAGACCCGCGTCCTTATACGAGCAGTACTTC CASRPASLYEQYF
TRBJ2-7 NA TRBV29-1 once TGCAGCGTCCGCCAGACAAAAAACTACGAGCAGTACTTC CSVRQTKNYEQYF
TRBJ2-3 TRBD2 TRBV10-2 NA TGCGCCAGCATCTTAGTCGGGGGGGGTCGTGATACGCAGTATTTT CASILVGGGRDTQYF
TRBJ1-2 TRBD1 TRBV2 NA TGTGCCAGCAGGGAGGGACAGACTAACTATGGCTACACCTTC CASREGQTNYGYTF
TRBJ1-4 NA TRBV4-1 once TGCGCCAGCAGGCGGACAGCTGCAACTAATGAAAAACTGTTTTTT CASRRTAATNEKLFF
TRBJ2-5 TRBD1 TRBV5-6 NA TGTGCCAGCAGCCGATTTAAACCGGGACAGGCAGGAGAGACCCAGTACTTC CASSRFKPGQAGETQYF
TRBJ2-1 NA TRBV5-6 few TGTGCCAGCAGCAAGGACTACTACAATGAGCAGTTCTTC CASSKDYYNEQFF
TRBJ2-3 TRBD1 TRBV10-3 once TGTGCCACCCTGGACAGGGGGAAAGATACGCAGTATTTT CATLDRGKDTQYF
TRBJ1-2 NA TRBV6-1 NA TGTGCCAGCACTGGACAAGTGGGCTATGGCTACACCTTC CASTGQVGYGYTF
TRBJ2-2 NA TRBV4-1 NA TGCGCCAGCAGCCAAGCCGACATGGGACTTTCCACCGGGGAGCTGTTTTTT CASSQADMGLSTGELFF
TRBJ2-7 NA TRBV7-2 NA TGTGCCAGCAGCTCTAGGGGGGGGGCGGATAGCTCCTACGAGCAGTACTTC CASSSRGGADSSYEQYF
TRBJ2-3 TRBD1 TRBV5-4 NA TGTGCCAGCAGCTTCAAGTACAGGGGAGATGGCACAGATACGCAGTATTTT CASSFKYRGDGTDTQYF
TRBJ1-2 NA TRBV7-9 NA TGTGCCAGCAGCTTAGACCAGGGCGGAGGCTACACCTTC CASSLDQGGGYTF
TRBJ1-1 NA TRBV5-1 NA TGCGCCAGCAGCTTCCCTGACAGACTGAACACTGAAGCTTTCTTT CASSFPDRLNTEAFF